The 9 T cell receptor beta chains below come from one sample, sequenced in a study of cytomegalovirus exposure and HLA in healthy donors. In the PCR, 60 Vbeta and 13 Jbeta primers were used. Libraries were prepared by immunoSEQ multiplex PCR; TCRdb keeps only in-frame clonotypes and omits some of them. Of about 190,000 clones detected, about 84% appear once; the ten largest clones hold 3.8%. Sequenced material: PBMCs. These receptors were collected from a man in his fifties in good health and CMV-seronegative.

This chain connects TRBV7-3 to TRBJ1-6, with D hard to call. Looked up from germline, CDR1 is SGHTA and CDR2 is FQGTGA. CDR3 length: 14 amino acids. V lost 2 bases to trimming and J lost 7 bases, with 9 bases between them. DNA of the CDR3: TGTGCCAGCAGCTTAGGCTCGCCGAATTCACCCCTCCACTTT. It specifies CASSLGSPNSPLHF. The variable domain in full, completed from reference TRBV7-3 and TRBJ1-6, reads GAGVSQTPSNKVTEKGKYVELRCDPISGHTALYWYRQSLGQGPEFLIYFQGTGAADDSGLPNDRFFAVRPEGSVSTLKIQRTERGDSAVYLCASSLGSPNSPLHFGNGTRLTVT.

Written as DNA, the CDR3 is TGTGCCAGCTCACCACAACAGGGTTTTGAGCAGTACTTC. Translation gives CASSPQQGFEQYF. V is TRBV18 and J is TRBJ2-7; D may be TRBD1 (6 bases). V dropped 1 base and J dropped 7 bases, with 11 bases sitting between them. The germline CDR1 and CDR2 sequences are KGHSH and LQKENI. The CDR3 consists of 13 residues.

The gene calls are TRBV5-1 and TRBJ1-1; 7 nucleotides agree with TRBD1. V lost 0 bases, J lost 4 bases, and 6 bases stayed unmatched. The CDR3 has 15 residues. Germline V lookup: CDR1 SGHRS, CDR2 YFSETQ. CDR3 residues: CASSLAGGSGTEAFF. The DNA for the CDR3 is TGCGCCAGCAGCTTGGCAGGGGGGTCGGGCACTGAAGCTTTCTTT.

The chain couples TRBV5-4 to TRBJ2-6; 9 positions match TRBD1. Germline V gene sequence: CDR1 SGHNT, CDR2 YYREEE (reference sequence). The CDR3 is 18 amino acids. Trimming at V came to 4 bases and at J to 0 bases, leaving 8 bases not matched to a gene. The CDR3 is CASSGSGTGISGANVLTF. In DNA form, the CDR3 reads TGTGCCAGCAGCGGGTCCGGGACAGGGATCTCTGGGGCCAACGTCCTGACTTTC.

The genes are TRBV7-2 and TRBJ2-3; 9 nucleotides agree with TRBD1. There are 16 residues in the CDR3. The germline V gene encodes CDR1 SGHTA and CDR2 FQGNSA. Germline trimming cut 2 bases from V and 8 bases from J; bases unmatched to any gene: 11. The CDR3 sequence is CASSLSEGQGRGTQYF. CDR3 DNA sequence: TGTGCCAGCAGCTTAAGTGAAGGACAGGGGAGGGGTACGCAGTATTTT.

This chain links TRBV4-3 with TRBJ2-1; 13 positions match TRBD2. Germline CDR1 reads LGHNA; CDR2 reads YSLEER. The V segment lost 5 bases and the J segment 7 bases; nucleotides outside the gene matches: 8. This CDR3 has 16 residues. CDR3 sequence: CASSASLLAGGNEQFF. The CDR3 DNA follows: TGCGCCAGCAGCGCAAGCCTACTAGCGGGGGGGAATGAGCAGTTCTTC.

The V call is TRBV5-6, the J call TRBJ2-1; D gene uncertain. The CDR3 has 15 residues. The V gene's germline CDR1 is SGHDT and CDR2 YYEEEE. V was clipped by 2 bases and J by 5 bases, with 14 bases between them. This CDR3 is CASSLPPQLHNEQFF. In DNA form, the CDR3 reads TGTGCCAGCAGCTTACCCCCCCAACTACACAATGAGCAGTTCTTC.

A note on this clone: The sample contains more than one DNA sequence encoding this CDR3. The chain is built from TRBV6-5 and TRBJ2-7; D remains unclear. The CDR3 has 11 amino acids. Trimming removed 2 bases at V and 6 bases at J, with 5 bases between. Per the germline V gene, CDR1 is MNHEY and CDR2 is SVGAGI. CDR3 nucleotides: TGTGCCAGCAGTTACGGCGGCGAGCAGTACTTC. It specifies CASSYGGEQYF.

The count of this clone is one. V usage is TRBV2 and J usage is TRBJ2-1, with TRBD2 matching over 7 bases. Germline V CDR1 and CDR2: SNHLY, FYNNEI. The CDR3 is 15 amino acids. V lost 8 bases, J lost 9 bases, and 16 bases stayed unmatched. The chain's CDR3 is CASLGAGETRGEQFF. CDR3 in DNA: TGTGCCAGCCTTGGGGCGGGAGAAACCCGGGGTGAGCAGTTCTTC.